This entry features one T cell receptor beta chain sequence. No antigen is known for it. These data are taken from a study of cytomegalovirus exposure and HLA in healthy donors. Notes on the study in general: Among the CMV-associated chains, three were confirmed in vitro as specific for CMV antigens. Beyond CMV serostatus, there was no information to go on about immune exposure. When a later analysis was performed, an Asian-associated ancestry cluster reportedly had fewer N-insertions than the approximately 680-donor mean.

It was with 60 Vbeta and 13 Jbeta primers that the PCR ran. The method was immunoSEQ multiplex PCR; TCRdb's version includes in-frame clones alone and lacks a portion of them. The specimen's table records about 140,000 clones. Healthy people donating bone marrow made up the donors. The source material was PBMCs. This sequence originates from a woman between 18 and 30 years old in good health and CMV-seronegative.

The CDR3 sequence is CASSPAHREGYTF. The CDR3 DNA reads as TGTGCCAGCAGCCCAGCTCACAGGGAAGGCTACACCTTC. The chain joins TRBV7-9 to TRBJ1-2, with D perhaps matching TRBD1 (6 bases). The CDR3 has 13 amino acids. Germline lookup yields CDR1 SEHNR and CDR2 FQNEAQ (reference sequence). V was cut by 5 bases and J by 8 bases, with 15 bases left in between.